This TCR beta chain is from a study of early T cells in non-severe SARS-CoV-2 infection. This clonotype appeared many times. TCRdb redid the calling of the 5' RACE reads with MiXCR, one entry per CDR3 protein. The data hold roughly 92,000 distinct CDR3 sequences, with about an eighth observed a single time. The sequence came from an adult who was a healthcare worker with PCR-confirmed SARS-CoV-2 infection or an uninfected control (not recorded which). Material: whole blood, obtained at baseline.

The CDR3, as DNA: TGTGCCAGCAGCCAGGACACATCAGTTTACGCCGGGGAGCTGTTTTTT. Amino acid sequence: CASSQDTSVYAGELFF. J is TRBJ2-2 and V is TRBV7-6; D is possibly TRBD1 (5 bases). The germline CDR1 and CDR2 sequences are SGHVS and FNYEAQ. The CDR3 is made up of 16 amino acids. With 5 bases removed from V and 6 bases from J, the gap between germline ends came to 19 bases.